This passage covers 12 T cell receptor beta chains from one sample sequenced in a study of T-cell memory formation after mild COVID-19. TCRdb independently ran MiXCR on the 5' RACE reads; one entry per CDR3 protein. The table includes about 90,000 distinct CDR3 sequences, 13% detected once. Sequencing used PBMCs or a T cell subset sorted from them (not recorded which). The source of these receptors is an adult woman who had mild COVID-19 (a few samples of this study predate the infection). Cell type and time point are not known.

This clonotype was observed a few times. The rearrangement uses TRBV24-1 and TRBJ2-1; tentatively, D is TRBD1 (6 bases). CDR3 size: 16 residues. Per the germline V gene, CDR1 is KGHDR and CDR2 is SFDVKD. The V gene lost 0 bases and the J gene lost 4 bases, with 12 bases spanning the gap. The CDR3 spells CATSDLHWDNYNEQFF. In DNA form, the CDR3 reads TGTGCCACCAGTGATTTGCATTGGGACAATTACAATGAGCAGTTCTTC.

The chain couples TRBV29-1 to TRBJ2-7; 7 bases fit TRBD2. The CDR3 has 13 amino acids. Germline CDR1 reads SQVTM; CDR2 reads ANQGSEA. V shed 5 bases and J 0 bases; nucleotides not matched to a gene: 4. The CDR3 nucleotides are TGCAGCGTTTCTAGCGGTAGCTCCTACGAGCAGTACTTC. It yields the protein CSVSSGSSYEQYF.

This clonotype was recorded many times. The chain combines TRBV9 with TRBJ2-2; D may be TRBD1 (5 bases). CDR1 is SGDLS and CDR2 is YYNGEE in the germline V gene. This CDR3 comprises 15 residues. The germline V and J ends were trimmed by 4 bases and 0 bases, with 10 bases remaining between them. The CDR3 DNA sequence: TGTGCCAGCAGCCTCAGGGCCGCGAACACCGGGGAGCTGTTTTTT. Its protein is CASSLRAANTGELFF.

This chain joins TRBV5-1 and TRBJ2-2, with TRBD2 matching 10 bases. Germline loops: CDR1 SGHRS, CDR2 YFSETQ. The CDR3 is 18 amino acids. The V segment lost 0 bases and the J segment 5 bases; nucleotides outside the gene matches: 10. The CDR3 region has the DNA TGCGCCAGCAGCTTGGATGGTAGCGGGGGGCTTCCTACCGGGGAGCTGTTTTTT. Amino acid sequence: CASSLDGSGGLPTGELFF.

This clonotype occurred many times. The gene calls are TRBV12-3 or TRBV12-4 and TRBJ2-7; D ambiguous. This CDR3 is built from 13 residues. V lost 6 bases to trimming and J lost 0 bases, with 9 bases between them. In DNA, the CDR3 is TGTGCCAGCAGATCCGCCTACTCCTACGAGCAGTACTTC. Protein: CASRSAYSYEQYF.

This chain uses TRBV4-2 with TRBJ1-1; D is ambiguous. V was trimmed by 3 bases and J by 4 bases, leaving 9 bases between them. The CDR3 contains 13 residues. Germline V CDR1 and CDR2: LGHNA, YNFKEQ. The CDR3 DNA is TGTGCCAGCAGCCAGGGGAAAAGCACTGAAGCTTTCTTT. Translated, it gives CASSQGKSTEAFF.

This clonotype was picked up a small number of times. CDR3 bases: TGTGCCAGCAGTGAAGGGTTCCGACAGCAGAACACTGAAGCTTTCTTT. As protein: CASSEGFRQQNTEAFF. This chain joins TRBV2 and TRBJ1-1; possible D gene TRBD1, 5 bases. The germline V gene encodes CDR1 SNHLY and CDR2 FYNNEI. Trimming shortened V by 1 base and J by 1 base, and 13 bases separated the two germline ends. CDR3 size: 16 residues.

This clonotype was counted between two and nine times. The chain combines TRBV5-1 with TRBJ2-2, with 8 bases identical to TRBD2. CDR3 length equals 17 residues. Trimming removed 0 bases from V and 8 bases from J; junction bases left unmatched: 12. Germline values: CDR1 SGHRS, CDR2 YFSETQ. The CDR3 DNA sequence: TGCGCCAGCAGCTTGGACTGGCGGGGGGCCTCGAAAGGGGAGCTGTTTTTT. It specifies CASSLDWRGASKGELFF.

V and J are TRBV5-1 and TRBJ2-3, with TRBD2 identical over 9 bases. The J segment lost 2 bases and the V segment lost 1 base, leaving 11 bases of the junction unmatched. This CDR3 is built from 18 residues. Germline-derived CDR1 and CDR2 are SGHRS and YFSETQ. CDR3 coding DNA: TGCGCCAGCAGCTTGACACCTCTATTAGCGGGGGACACAGATACGCAGTATTTT. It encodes CASSLTPLLAGDTDTQYF.

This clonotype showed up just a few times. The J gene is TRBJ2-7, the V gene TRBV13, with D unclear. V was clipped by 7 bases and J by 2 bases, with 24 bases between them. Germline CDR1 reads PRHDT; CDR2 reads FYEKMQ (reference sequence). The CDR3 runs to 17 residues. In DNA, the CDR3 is TGTGCCAGCACCCTCCGTCGGCCGGGTGATCCTGCCTACGAGCAGTACTTC. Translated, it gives CASTLRRPGDPAYEQYF.

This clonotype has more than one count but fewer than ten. The CDR3 DNA reads TGTGCCAGCAGCCCCGAGATCAGCGGATCCACAGATACGCAGTATTTT. Translating gives CASSPEISGSTDTQYF. The V gene is TRBV13, the J gene TRBJ2-3; possible D gene TRBD2, 5 bases. V was pared by 5 bases and J by 2 bases, with 17 bases between. Germline V CDR1 and CDR2: PRHDT, FYEKMQ (reference sequence). This CDR3 is 16 amino acids long.

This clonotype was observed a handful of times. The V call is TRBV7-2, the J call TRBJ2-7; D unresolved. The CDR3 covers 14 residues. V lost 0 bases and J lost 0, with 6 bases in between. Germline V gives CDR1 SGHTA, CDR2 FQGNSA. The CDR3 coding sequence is TGTGCCAGCAGCTTAGCAGAAAGCTCCTACGAGCAGTACTTC. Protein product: CASSLAESSYEQYF.